One sample yielded the 30 T cell receptor beta chains listed below, sequenced in a study of T cell repertoires in cytomegalovirus infection. Antigen specificity for these receptors is unknown. TCRdb ran MiXCR on the reads and lists one entry per CDR3 protein. The table has 800,000 to 950,000 distinct CDR3 sequences, approximately 29% seen once. Material: cultured CD8+ T cells from PBMCs, obtained from culture after CMV antigen stimulation. Every receptor here comes from a human donor in good health (CMV status not recorded). Some clones in this sample may be carry-over from other donors' samples.

At least ten counts were recorded for this clonotype. The chain is built from TRBV7-6 and TRBJ2-3; no clear D gene. The CDR3 sequence is 17 residues long. The germline gives CDR1 SGHVS, CDR2 FNYEAQ. The V end was cut by 5 bases, the J end by 0 bases, with 18 bases between. The CDR3 nucleotides are TGTGCCAGCAGCCTGTACACCGAGCTGGGGAGCACAGATACGCAGTATTTT. Its translation: CASSLYTELGSTDTQYF.

This clonotype was observed many times. The chain has TRBV5-6 and TRBJ2-7; 8 nucleotides agree with TRBD2. This CDR3 region has 14 residues. V trimming: 5 bases; J trimming: 0 bases; junction bases outside the gene matches: 4. Germline values: CDR1 SGHDT, CDR2 YYEEEE. For the CDR3, the DNA is TGTGCCAGCAGTTCGGGAGGGGGCTCCTACGAGCAGTACTTC. It translates to CASSSGGGSYEQYF. The full variable domain, completed using reference TRBV5-6 and TRBJ2-7, is DAGVTQSPTHLIKTRGQQVTLRCSPKSGHDTVSWYQQALGQGPQFIFQYYEEEERQRGNFPDRFSGHQFPNYSSELNVNALLLGDSALYLCASSSGGGSYEQYFGPGTRLTVT.

V usage is TRBV12-5 and J usage is TRBJ2-7; TRBD1 aligns across 8 bases. The germline V gene encodes CDR1 LGHNT and CDR2 FRNRAP. V shed 3 bases and J 0 bases; nucleotides not matched to a gene: 7. The CDR3 has 16 amino acids. In DNA form, the CDR3 reads TGTGCTAGTGGTTTCGCTCTAGGGACAGGCTCCTACGAGCAGTACTTC. Its protein product is CASGFALGTGSYEQYF.

This clonotype has only a few counts. This sequence joins TRBV7-2 and TRBJ1-1, with D possibly matching TRBD1 (5 bases). V was pared by 5 bases and J by 4 bases, with 11 bases between. The CDR3 contains 13 residues. In germline, CDR1 is SGHTA, CDR2 FQGNSA. The CDR3 DNA reads as TGTGCCAGCAGCCCCAGGGTTTTCACTGAAGCTTTCTTT. This translates into CASSPRVFTEAFF.

This clonotype was detected only a few times. This chain joins TRBV7-9 and TRBJ2-5; D is uncertain. CDR1 SEHNR and CDR2 FQNEAQ come from the germline V gene (reference sequence). This CDR3 has 16 amino acids. V lost 1 base and J 2 bases, leaving 14 bases between the germline ends. The CDR3 loop is CASSLGKAGVQETQYF. The CDR3 DNA reads TGTGCCAGCAGCTTAGGGAAAGCAGGTGTACAAGAGACCCAGTACTTC.

This chain links TRBV7-6 with TRBJ2-5; 7 bases agree with TRBD1. The CDR3 has 12 residues. CDR1 is SGHVS and CDR2 is FNYEAQ in the germline V gene. The V segment lost 8 bases and the J segment 3 bases; nucleotides outside the gene matches: 3. Here the CDR3 DNA reads TGTGCCAGCGGGACAGACAAAGAGACCCAGTACTTC. This sequence encodes CASGTDKETQYF.

Of note for this clonotype: A read error may produce the germline difference seen at one junction end. DNA of the CDR3: TGTGTCAGCGGCGGCATCCGGGACAGAGGAGAGACCCAGTACTTC. This encodes CVSGGIRDRGETQYF. This sequence joins TRBV9 and TRBJ2-5; 7 nucleotides align to TRBD1. CDR1 and CDR2 from the germline V gene are SGDLS and YYNGEE. The CDR3 loop spans 15 amino acids.

DNA of the CDR3: TGTGCCAGCAGTTTATCCGGGCAGCACACAGATACGCAGTATTTT. Translating it yields CASSLSGQHTDTQYF. This chain uses TRBV28 with TRBJ2-3; the D is unclear. Trimming took off 1 base at V and 2 bases at J, with 10 bases between the two ends. The CDR3 runs to 15 residues. Per germline, CDR1 MDHEN and CDR2 SYDVKM.

With regard to this clonotype: One junction end does not reproduce the germline sequence, and a read error may be involved. The chain uses TRBV25-1 and TRBJ1-2; possible D gene TRBD1, 6 bases. The CDR3 covers 13 residues. Germline loops: CDR1 MGHDK, CDR2 SYGVNS. CDR3 sequence reads: CAGSVTGTYGYTF. In DNA, the CDR3 is TGTGCCGGCAGTGTCACAGGGACCTATGGCTACACCTTC.

The DNA of the CDR3 is TGCGCCAGCAGCCAGGCCGCAGGGCTGGGACAGCCCCAGCATTTT. Translated, it gives CASSQAAGLGQPQHF. The chain uses TRBV4-3 and TRBJ1-5; possibly TRBD1 for D (5 bases). From germline, CDR1 is LGHNA and CDR2 YSLEER. Between the trimmed V and J ends, which lost 3 bases and 7 bases, there was a span of 16 bases. CDR3 length: 15 residues.

The chain has TRBV20-1 and TRBJ1-4; TRBD1 agrees at 9 bases. V gave up 5 bases and J gave up 5 bases; unmatched junction bases: 12. The CDR3 runs to 16 residues. Germline assignment: CDR1 DFQATT and CDR2 SNEGSKA (reference sequence). The CDR3 DNA is TGCAGTGCTCCCCCAGAGCACAGGGGGCTGAATGAAAAACTGTTTTTT. It is translated as CSAPPEHRGLNEKLFF.

The chain carries TRBV3-1 and TRBJ2-3; D gene ambiguous. With 0 bases removed from V and 6 bases from J, the gap between germline ends came to 10 bases. This CDR3 is 14 amino acids long. Germline CDR1 is LGHDT and CDR2 is YNNKEL (reference sequence). CDR3 sequence (DNA): TGTGCCAGCAGCCAAGACATCGAGGCGGATACGCAGTATTTT. As protein: CASSQDIEADTQYF.

This clonotype was observed a handful of times. The chain combines TRBV7-9 with TRBJ1-1; D may be TRBD1 (5 bases). CDR3 length: 14 residues. Trimming removed 6 bases at V and 7 bases at J, with 18 bases between. Per germline, CDR1 SEHNR and CDR2 FQNEAQ (reference sequence). CDR3 bases: TGTGCCAGCAGTACAGGTTCGGGGCCCTTTGAAGCTTTCTTT. It translates to CASSTGSGPFEAFF.

The rearrangement joins TRBV2 to TRBJ1-6; TRBD1 matches at 7 bases. V shed 8 bases, J shed 0 bases, and the junction held 4 bases outside the gene matches. The CDR3 totals 15 residues. The germline gives CDR1 SNHLY, CDR2 FYNNEI. The CDR3 is CASQRDSSYNSPLHF. CDR3 in DNA: TGTGCCAGCCAGCGGGACAGCTCCTATAATTCACCCCTCCACTTT.

Worth noting for this clonotype: A much bigger clone sits one base away, suggesting this may be a read error. The chain carries TRBV7-2 and TRBJ1-2; no reliable D call. The CDR3 runs to 14 residues. The germline gives CDR1 SGHTA, CDR2 FQGNSA. The CDR3 loop reads CASSEPGNNYVYTF. The CDR3 DNA sequence: TGTGCCAGCAGCGAACCAGGCAATAACTATGTCTACACCTTC.

The rearrangement uses TRBV2 and TRBJ2-5; 8 bases line up with TRBD2. There are 12 residues in the CDR3. From germline, CDR1 is SNHLY and CDR2 FYNNEI. After removal of 11 bases from V and 1 base from J, the junction contained 3 bases not matched to a gene. The CDR3 reads CAVLAAQETQYF. The CDR3 DNA follows: TGTGCCGTACTAGCGGCCCAAGAGACCCAGTACTTC.

This clonotype was picked up a small number of times. The J gene is TRBJ2-2, the V gene TRBV27; 7 nucleotides agree with TRBD1. The ends lost 8 bases at V and 5 bases at J; junction bases unmatched: 2. CDR3 size: 12 residues. Per germline, CDR1 MNHEY and CDR2 SMNVEV (reference sequence). The CDR3 nucleotides are TGTGCCAGCGGCAGGGGGACCGGGGAGCTGTTTTTT. Its protein product is CASGRGTGELFF.

The chain combines TRBV12-3 or TRBV12-4 with TRBJ2-2, with 9 bases lining up with TRBD2. The CDR3 totals 21 residues. The junction had 23 bases not matched to a gene; V was cut back by 3 bases and J by 6 bases. The CDR3 coding sequence is TGTGCCAGCAGTTTCCTAATTGTGGCTAGCGGGGAGGAGGTGAATTCCGGGGAGCTGTTTTTT. Translated: CASSFLIVASGEEVNSGELFF.

This clonotype has only a few counts. The chain joins TRBV4-2 to TRBJ2-1; 12 positions match TRBD2. The germline V gene encodes CDR1 LGHNA and CDR2 YNFKEQ. Unmatched junction bases numbered 7, after V lost 3 bases and J lost 7 bases. This CDR3 is 16 amino acids long. CDR3: CASSHPLAGGQNEQFF. The CDR3 nucleotides are TGTGCCAGCAGCCATCCCCTAGCGGGGGGGCAAAATGAGCAGTTCTTC.

The chain uses TRBV10-2 and TRBJ2-1; 7 bases are shared with TRBD2. The length of the CDR3 is 13 residues. Unmatched junction bases numbered 4, after V lost 7 bases and J lost 4 bases. Germline CDR1 reads WSHSY; CDR2 reads SAAADI. In nucleotides, the CDR3 is TGCGCCAGCACCCGACTAGCTTACAATGAGCAGTTCTTC. This translates into CASTRLAYNEQFF.

This clonotype was picked up a small number of times. The CDR3 sequence: CASSHLRGAGDTQYF. CDR3 nucleotide sequence: TGTGCCAGCAGTCACCTAAGGGGGGCAGGAGATACGCAGTATTTT. This chain uses TRBV6-2 or TRBV6-3 with TRBJ2-3; D might be TRBD1 or TRBD2, each matching 6 bases. Per germline, CDR1 MNHEY and CDR2 SVGEGT. The CDR3 is made up of 15 amino acids. Deletions cut 5 bases from V and 5 bases from J, with 17 bases between.

With regard to this clonotype: With a much larger clone just one base away, this may be a read error. The gene calls are TRBV27 and TRBJ2-1; 7 bases align to TRBD1. Germline CDR1 and CDR2: MNHEY and SMNVEV (reference sequence). This CDR3 has 13 amino acids. Unmatched junction bases numbered 4, after V lost 6 bases and J lost 5 bases. The CDR3 reads CASRSGTDNEQFF. The CDR3 nucleotides are TGTGCCAGCAGGTCCGGGACAGACAATGAGCAGTTCTTC.

This clonotype turned up a few times. J is TRBJ2-1 and V is TRBV7-6, with a weak D call TRBD1 (6 bases). In germline, CDR1 is SGHVS, CDR2 FNYEAQ. V lost 1 base, J lost 5 bases, and 15 bases lay in between. CDR3 length: 16 residues. CDR3 DNA: TGTGCCAGCAGCTTAGAGCCAGGGGCGGTCAACAATGAGCAGTTCTTC. This sequence encodes CASSLEPGAVNNEQFF.

This clonotype was picked up a small number of times. The CDR3 DNA is TGTGCCAGCAGCTTTCCCGGGGGCGTTAACACTGAAGCTTTCTTT. Amino acid sequence: CASSFPGGVNTEAFF. V and J are TRBV7-2 and TRBJ1-1; D perhaps matches TRBD1 (6 bases). Germline CDR1 reads SGHTA; CDR2 reads FQGNSA. The length of the CDR3 is 15 residues. Between the trimmed V and J ends, which lost 3 bases and 2 bases, there was a span of 13 bases.

This clonotype came up many times. The chain uses TRBV7-6 and TRBJ2-3, with D possibly being TRBD1 (6 bases). V dropped 6 bases and J dropped 1 base, with 17 bases sitting between them. Germline V gene lookup returns CDR1 SGHVS and CDR2 FNYEAQ. The CDR3 runs to 16 residues. CDR3 amino acids: CASSSTGTRGTDTQYF. CDR3 bases: TGTGCCAGCAGTTCAACCGGGACACGGGGCACAGATACGCAGTATTTT.

This clonotype came up once. The V call is TRBV4-1, the J call TRBJ2-7, with D possibly TRBD1 on 5 matching bases. V was shortened by 3 bases and J by 6 bases, with 12 bases between the two germline ends. In germline, CDR1 is MGHRA, CDR2 YSYEKL. The CDR3 has 13 residues. The CDR3 sequence: CASSQAPQGEQYF. The CDR3 DNA sequence: TGCGCCAGCAGCCAGGCCCCTCAGGGCGAGCAGTACTTC.

The chain links TRBV27 to TRBJ2-3, with 10 nucleotides matching TRBD1. This CDR3 is 16 amino acids long. Germline CDR1 MNHEY, CDR2 SMNVEV (reference sequence). V was pared by 4 bases and J by 5 bases, with 9 bases of the junction left unmatched. In DNA form, the CDR3 reads TGTGCCAGCAGTTCACCGGACAGGGGGTTTGGAGATACGCAGTATTTT. Its protein is CASSSPDRGFGDTQYF.

Concerning this clonotype itself: A junction boundary mismatches the germline segment, possibly from a read error. This chain uses TRBV7-6 with TRBJ1-4; no firm D call. Germline CDR1 is SGHVS and CDR2 is FNYEAQ. This CDR3 comprises 15 residues. Here the CDR3 DNA reads TGTGCCAACAGCCCGACTCTGGGAGCGGGTGAAAAACTGTTTTTT. Amino acids: CANSPTLGAGEKLFF.

Comments on this clonotype: A read error may produce the germline difference seen at one junction end. V gene TRBV7-6 combines with J gene TRBJ1-4; D uncertain. CDR3 size: 15 residues. CDR1 SGHVS and CDR2 FNYEAQ come from the germline V gene. CDR3 in DNA: TGTGTCAGCAGCCAAGAGGGCAGGCGCTTTGAAAAACTGTTTTTT. Translation: CVSSQEGRRFEKLFF.

There are a few counts of this clonotype. This chain joins TRBV7-9 and TRBJ1-1, with 8 bases that match TRBD1. The CDR3 covers 15 residues. Looked up from germline, CDR1 is SEHNR and CDR2 is FQNEAQ (reference sequence). V lost 4 bases, J lost 4 bases, and 8 bases stayed unmatched. The CDR3 here is CASSSSGGAGTEAFF. As DNA, the CDR3 is TGTGCCAGCAGCTCTTCAGGGGGCGCTGGCACTGAAGCTTTCTTT.